One and the same sample provided the 29 T cell receptor beta chains below, sequenced in a study of blood T cell repertoires in COVID-19. TCRdb keeps only in-frame clones here, not all; method: immunoSEQ multiplex PCR. Of about 140,000 clones listed, 78% are singletons. The sample taken for sequencing was peripheral blood. These receptors were obtained from a man between 60 and 75 years old who had recovered from COVID-19.

V is TRBV3-1 (or the pseudogene TRBV3-2) and J is TRBJ2-1; unclear D gene. The CDR3 loop spans 15 amino acids. V was clipped by 4 bases and J by 0 bases, with 10 bases between them. Germline assignment: CDR1 LGHDT and CDR2 YNNKEL (reference sequence). The chain's CDR3 is CASSPPGYSYNEQFF. The CDR3, as DNA: TGTGCCAGCAGCCCTCCCGGGTACTCCTACAATGAGCAGTTCTTC.

This clone was seen only a few times. The chain employs TRBV4-3 and TRBJ1-1; D is ambiguous. Trimming took off 0 bases at V and 3 bases at J, with 5 bases between the two ends. This CDR3 has 13 amino acids. Looked up from germline, CDR1 is LGHNA and CDR2 is YSLEER. For the CDR3, the DNA is TGCGCCAGCAGCCAAGACGGGTACACTGAAGCTTTCTTT. This encodes CASSQDGYTEAFF.

V is TRBV28 and J is TRBJ1-4; D possibly corresponds to TRBD1 (6 bases). The CDR3 spans 16 residues. With 6 bases removed from V and 4 bases from J, the gap between germline ends came to 18 bases. CDR1 MDHEN and CDR2 SYDVKM come from the germline V gene. The CDR3 loop is CASRGSQTGGNEKLFF. The CDR3, as DNA: TGTGCCAGCAGGGGATCCCAGACAGGCGGTAATGAAAAACTGTTTTTT. Variable domain in full (rest from reference TRBV28 and TRBJ1-4): DVKVTQSSRYLVKRTGEKVFLECVQDMDHENMFWYRQDPGLGLRLIYFSYDVKMKEKGDIPEGYSVSREKKERFSLILESASTNQTSMYLCASRGSQTGGNEKLFFGSGTQLSVL.

The chain couples TRBV28 to TRBJ1-4, with 7 bases that match TRBD1. The germline V gene encodes CDR1 MDHEN and CDR2 SYDVKM. V was clipped by 7 bases and J by 8 bases; unmatched bases: 16. The CDR3 spans 16 residues. The DNA for the CDR3 is TGTGCCAGCATAGGGCGGGACAGACCAGGCAACGAAAAACTGTTTTTT. Translated, it gives CASIGRDRPGNEKLFF.

The rearrangement joins TRBV19 to TRBJ2-3, with TRBD2 matching 10 bases. The CDR3 spans 16 residues. CDR1 and CDR2 from the germline V gene are LNHDA and SQIVND (reference sequence). The J segment lost 1 base and the V segment lost 5 bases, leaving 6 bases of the junction unmatched. CDR3 in amino acids: CASSSASGRGTDTQYF. The CDR3 DNA reads as TGTGCCAGTAGTTCGGCTAGCGGGAGAGGCACAGATACGCAGTATTTT.

The V call is TRBV3-1 (or the pseudogene TRBV3-2), the J call TRBJ2-2; weak D call: TRBD2 (6 bases). Trimming removed 5 bases from V and 6 bases from J, with 10 bases in between. Germline CDR1 and CDR2: LGHDT and YNNKEL (reference sequence). The CDR3 is 13 amino acids. CDR3 loop: CASSFGLSGELFF. The CDR3 DNA reads TGTGCCAGCAGCTTTGGACTATCCGGGGAGCTGTTTTTT.

V usage is TRBV2 and J usage is TRBJ1-1, with 7 bases that match TRBD1. The CDR3 totals 15 residues. Trimming cost V 0 bases and J 6 bases; bases outside gene matches: 7. Germline values: CDR1 SNHLY, CDR2 FYNNEI. CDR3 region: CASSEAPGQVAEAFF. DNA of the CDR3: TGTGCCAGCAGTGAAGCGCCAGGACAGGTGGCTGAAGCTTTCTTT.

V gene TRBV28 combines with J gene TRBJ2-3, with TRBD2 matching over 8 bases. CDR1 MDHEN and CDR2 SYDVKM come from the germline V gene. With 5 bases clipped from V and 2 bases from J, the junction kept 9 bases outside the gene matches. CDR3 length: 16 amino acids. The CDR3 nucleotides are TGTGCCAGCAGTGGGGTCCCGGGACTAGTCACAGATACGCAGTATTTT. Its translation: CASSGVPGLVTDTQYF. Full variable domain (missing parts from reference TRBV28 and TRBJ2-3): DVKVTQSSRYLVKRTGEKVFLECVQDMDHENMFWYRQDPGLGLRLIYFSYDVKMKEKGDIPEGYSVSREKKERFSLILESASTNQTSMYLCASSGVPGLVTDTQYFGPGTRLTVL.

The chain has TRBV30 and TRBJ1-2; tentative D call: TRBD1 (6 bases). Trimming removed 3 bases from V and 11 bases from J, with 22 bases in between. This CDR3 comprises 14 residues. Germline V lookup: CDR1 GTSNPN, CDR2 SVGIG (reference sequence). In nucleotides, the CDR3 is TGTGCCTGGAGCGGACCAAGGACAGCCCTTGGATACACCTTC. Protein product: CAWSGPRTALGYTF. The variable domain in full, completed from reference TRBV30 and TRBJ1-2, reads SQTIHQWPATLVQPVGSPLSLECTVEGTSNPNLYWYRQAAGRGLQLLFYSVGIGQISSEVPQNLSASRPQDRQFILSSKKLLLSDSGFYLCAWSGPRTALGYTFGSGTRLTVV.

This clone was seen a single time. CDR3 amino acids: CASSLDRVQTGELFF. The CDR3 DNA is TGTGCCAGCAGCTTGGACAGGGTACAAACCGGGGAGCTGTTTTTT. V is TRBV5-4 and J is TRBJ2-2, with D possibly being TRBD1 (6 bases). In germline, CDR1 is SGHNT, CDR2 YYREEE (reference sequence). The CDR3 totals 15 residues. The germline V and J ends were trimmed by 0 bases and 5 bases, with 11 bases remaining between them.

The chain carries TRBV6-2 or TRBV6-3 and TRBJ2-2; 8 nucleotides match TRBD2. Germline V gene sequence: CDR1 MNHEY, CDR2 SVGEGT. V shed 6 bases and J 5 bases; nucleotides not matched to a gene: 5. The length of the CDR3 is 14 residues. The CDR3 DNA sequence: TGTGCCAGCAGCCTGGGACTAGGGACCGGGGAGCTGTTTTTT. This translates into CASSLGLGTGELFF.

The V gene is TRBV18, the J gene TRBJ2-5, with D maybe TRBD1 (6 bases). Germline V gene lookup returns CDR1 KGHSH and CDR2 LQKENI. Deletions cut 0 bases from V and 2 bases from J, with 16 bases between. This CDR3 region has 17 residues. CDR3 in DNA: TGTGCCAGCTCACCACCGGGCGGCAGGGGATCTCAAGAGACCCAGTACTTC. As protein: CASSPPGGRGSQETQYF. Full variable domain (outside the CDR3, taken from reference TRBV18 and TRBJ2-5): NAGVMQNPRHLVRRRGQEARLRCSPMKGHSHVYWYRQLPEEGLKFMVYLQKENIIDESGMPKERFSAEFPKEGPSILRIQQVVRGDSAAYFCASSPPGGRGSQETQYFGPGTRLLVL.

The genes are TRBV24-1 and TRBJ1-2, with 10 bases aligning to TRBD1. V lost 3 bases to trimming and J lost 8 bases; unmatched junction nucleotides: 5. The CDR3 has 14 amino acids. Germline CDR1 and CDR2: KGHDR and SFDVKD. The CDR3 is CATSDPGTGEGYTF. CDR3 bases: TGTGCCACCAGTGATCCCGGGACAGGGGAGGGCTACACCTTC.

This chain links TRBV6-5 with TRBJ2-5; 10 bases agree with TRBD2. With V trimmed by 8 bases and J by 1 base, 4 bases remained unmatched. The CDR3 is made up of 14 amino acids. Germline lookup yields CDR1 MNHEY and CDR2 SVGAGI. The CDR3 reads CASWERGGQETQYF. The CDR3 region has the DNA TGTGCCAGCTGGGAGCGGGGGGGCCAAGAGACCCAGTACTTC.

V is TRBV7-9 and J is TRBJ1-4; D is perhaps TRBD1 (6 bases). CDR1 SEHNR and CDR2 FQNEAQ come from the germline V gene (reference sequence). The CDR3 is 13 residues long. The germline V and J ends were trimmed by 3 bases and 8 bases, with 10 bases remaining between them. The CDR3 DNA reads TGTGCCAGCAGCTTCGGAGACAGGGAAAAACTGTTTTTT. This translates into CASSFGDREKLFF. Supplemented by reference TRBV7-9 and TRBJ1-4, the full variable domain reads DTGVSQNPRHKITKRGQNVTFRCDPISEHNRLYWYRQTLGQGPEFLTYFQNEAQLEKSRLLSDRFSAERPKGSFSTLEIQRTEQGDSAMYLCASSFGDREKLFFGSGTQLSVL.

The chain couples TRBV5-6 to TRBJ2-3; D perhaps matches TRBD2 (7 bases). This CDR3 has 15 residues. Germline CDR1 is SGHDT and CDR2 is YYEEEE. V lost 1 base and J lost 4, with 13 bases in between. Written as DNA, the CDR3 is TGTGCCAGCAGCTTGACAGGGAGGGCTTCAGATACGCAGTATTTT. Translation gives CASSLTGRASDTQYF.

The chain employs TRBV7-9 and TRBJ2-2, with D possibly matching TRBD2 (7 bases). The CDR3 totals 16 residues. V dropped 5 bases and J dropped 5 bases, with 18 bases sitting between them. Germline CDR1 reads SEHNR; CDR2 reads FQNEAQ (reference sequence). CDR3 residues: CASSAGAQIVTGELFF. For the CDR3, the DNA is TGTGCCAGCAGCGCGGGGGCGCAGATAGTGACCGGGGAGCTGTTTTTT.

The rearrangement uses TRBV6-6 and TRBJ1-1; 7 bases align to TRBD1. The CDR3 runs to 13 residues. Germline V gene lookup returns CDR1 MNHNY and CDR2 SVGAGI (reference sequence). V gave up 7 bases and J gave up 4 bases; unmatched junction bases: 6. The CDR3 loop is CASTTQGSTEAFF. Written as DNA, the CDR3 is TGTGCCAGCACGACACAGGGGAGCACTGAAGCTTTCTTT.

The V and J genes are TRBV7-3 and TRBJ2-7; D is possibly TRBD1 (5 bases). Trimming shortened V by 0 bases and J by 2 bases, and 11 bases separated the two germline ends. The CDR3 is 15 residues long. From germline, CDR1 is SGHTA and CDR2 FQGTGA. The CDR3 sequence: CASSLTGPGPYEQYF. Written as DNA, the CDR3 is TGTGCCAGCAGCTTAACGGGGCCTGGCCCCTACGAGCAGTACTTC.

This chain links TRBV6-5 with TRBJ1-1; D is undetermined. CDR1 MNHEY and CDR2 SVGAGI come from the germline V gene. Trimming pared 0 bases from V and 2 bases from J, leaving 10 bases between. The CDR3 is made up of 15 amino acids. The CDR3 reads CASSYSSGGNTEAFF. Written as DNA, the CDR3 is TGTGCCAGCAGTTACTCCTCGGGTGGAAACACTGAAGCTTTCTTT.

V is TRBV19 and J is TRBJ1-2; 9 bases are shared with TRBD1. CDR3 length equals 17 residues. Germline CDR1 reads LNHDA; CDR2 reads SQIVND (reference sequence). The V segment lost 4 bases and the J segment 4 bases; nucleotides outside the gene matches: 13. The CDR3 DNA is TGTGCCAGTAGTAACACAGGGGGCGCGTTCCAGGGCTATGGCTACACCTTC. Encoded protein: CASSNTGGAFQGYGYTF.

The chain recombines TRBV6-5 with TRBJ1-5; tentative D call: TRBD1 (6 bases). This CDR3 comprises 13 residues. Germline-derived CDR1 and CDR2 are MNHEY and SVGAGI. V lost 7 bases to trimming and J lost 7 bases, with 14 bases between them. CDR3 region: CASIQTGGQPQHF. In nucleotides, the CDR3 is TGTGCCAGCATCCAAACGGGGGGCCAGCCCCAGCATTTT.

The chain combines TRBV9 with TRBJ2-7, with D tentatively TRBD1 (6 bases). The germline gives CDR1 SGDLS, CDR2 YYNGEE. The CDR3 loop spans 15 amino acids. V was shortened by 4 bases and J by 2 bases, with 16 bases between the two germline ends. This CDR3 reads CASSPRGGGTYEQYF. The CDR3 DNA follows: TGTGCCAGCAGCCCCCGAGGGGGTGGGACCTACGAGCAGTACTTC.

The J gene is TRBJ1-2, the V gene TRBV19, with D perhaps TRBD1 (5 bases). CDR1 and CDR2 (germline): LNHDA, SQIVND (reference sequence). V was clipped by 3 bases and J by 8 bases, with 13 bases between them. The CDR3 consists of 13 residues. The CDR3 is CASSITQEHGYTF. CDR3 sequence (DNA): TGTGCCAGTAGTATTACACAGGAGCACGGCTACACCTTC.

V is TRBV6-2 or TRBV6-3 and J is TRBJ1-6; 9 bases are shared with TRBD1. Trimming at V came to 6 bases and at J to 7 bases, leaving 7 bases not matched to a gene. The CDR3 has 15 amino acids. Germline V gives CDR1 MNHEY, CDR2 SVGEGT. CDR3 in DNA: TGTGCCAGCAGCTCCGGGACAGGGCTCAATTCACCCCTCCACTTT. Translating gives CASSSGTGLNSPLHF.

The V gene is TRBV29-1, the J gene TRBJ1-6, with a tentative D call TRBD1 (5 bases). Germline V CDR1 and CDR2: SQVTM, ANQGSEA. This CDR3 contains 12 residues. Trimming stripped 4 bases from V and 10 bases from J, with 11 bases between. The CDR3 here is CSVGGQGSPLHF. The CDR3, as DNA: TGCAGCGTTGGCGGTCAGGGATCACCCCTCCACTTT.

V and J are TRBV6-5 and TRBJ1-4; 9 nucleotides align to TRBD1. CDR1 and CDR2 (germline): MNHEY, SVGAGI. CDR3 length: 14 amino acids. V shed 6 bases and J 7 bases; nucleotides not matched to a gene: 6. CDR3 nucleotide sequence: TGTGCCAGCAGACCGGGACAGGGAATTGAAAAACTGTTTTTT. It translates to CASRPGQGIEKLFF.

The chain has TRBV19 and TRBJ2-2, with D unresolved. V lost 7 bases and J lost 6, with 12 bases in between. Per germline, CDR1 LNHDA and CDR2 SQIVND (reference sequence). This CDR3 contains 13 residues. CDR3: CASKRAGSGELFF. The CDR3 DNA is TGTGCCAGTAAAAGAGCCGGGTCCGGGGAGCTGTTTTTT.

This chain uses TRBV7-8 with TRBJ1-2; 10 nucleotides agree with TRBD1. V was clipped by 4 bases and J by 5 bases; unmatched bases: 16. The CDR3 loop spans 18 amino acids. CDR1 is SGHVS and CDR2 is FQNEAQ in the germline V gene. The CDR3 DNA reads as TGTGCCAGCAGCTCACTTCAGGACAGGGGGGTTAATCTTTATGGCTACACCTTC. It yields the protein CASSSLQDRGVNLYGYTF.